These 26 T cell receptor beta chains were all obtained from the same sample, sequenced in a study of vaccination and CD4 T cells after COVID-19. The Oncomine TCR Beta short-read assay generated sequence data from the DNA of cultured CD4+ T cells. MiXCR, run by TCRdb on the PCR reads, gives a single entry per CDR3 protein. The table lists fewer than 10,000 distinct CDR3 sequences, roughly 40% of them singletons. Their antigens are not known. Stated treatment: roughly 10-day PBMC culture with coronavirus spike peptide pools or control peptides (ViraFEST assay). Before the COVID-19 pandemic (2011-2018), CD4+ T cells were obtained from the unexposed donor. Sequencing was carried out using CD4+ T cells from blood, cultured in vitro. The receptors originated from a human donor in good health.

The table lists this clonotype with a few counts. V gene TRBV6-5 combines with J gene TRBJ1-1; D not certain. Germline CDR1 is MNHEY and CDR2 is SVGAGI. The CDR3 runs to 12 residues. Deletions cut 2 bases from V and 3 bases from J, with 4 bases between. CDR3 amino acids: CASSYGDTEAFF. The CDR3 DNA reads TGTGCCAGCAGTTACGGGGACACTGAAGCTTTCTTT.

The V call is TRBV5-5, the J call TRBJ1-2; no clear D. V was pared by 0 bases and J by 4 bases, with 7 bases between. This CDR3 comprises 13 residues. Germline CDR1 is SGHKS and CDR2 is YYEKEE (reference sequence). The DNA for the CDR3 is TGTGCCAGCAGCTTGGACCGCCTCTATGGCTACACCTTC. It is translated as CASSLDRLYGYTF.

This clonotype has a handful of counts. The J gene is TRBJ1-2, the V gene TRBV10-3; 7 bases line up with TRBD1. Losses at the gene ends were 6 bases for V and 7 bases for J; bases not matched to a gene: 14. Germline assignment: CDR1 ENHRY and CDR2 SYGVKD. This CDR3 is built from 15 residues. As DNA, the CDR3 is TGTGCCATCAGCGGTGGACAGGAGATGCGTGGTGGCTACACCTTC. Translated, it gives CAISGGQEMRGGYTF.

The V call is TRBV4-3, the J call TRBJ2-5, with TRBD2 matching 10 bases. The V and J ends lost 0 bases and 1 base, in that order; junction bases with no gene match: 5. The CDR3 covers 17 residues. In germline, CDR1 is LGHNA, CDR2 YSLEER. CDR3 residues: CASSQDSASGGQETQYF. The CDR3 DNA reads TGCGCCAGCAGCCAAGATTCCGCTAGCGGGGGCCAAGAGACCCAGTACTTC.

This clonotype has a handful of counts. This rearrangement joins TRBV29-1 to TRBJ1-2; D may be TRBD1 (6 bases). Germline V gene sequence: CDR1 SQVTM, CDR2 ANQGSEA. The CDR3 runs to 13 residues. Trimming removed 7 bases at V and 2 bases at J, with 14 bases between. The CDR3 region has the DNA TGCAGCGGGGGCGGTCAGGGGAACTATGGCTACACCTTC. Amino acid sequence: CSGGGQGNYGYTF.

The J gene is TRBJ1-5, the V gene TRBV5-6; no definite D call. CDR1 is SGHDT and CDR2 is YYEEEE in the germline V gene. Trimming cost V 7 bases and J 1 base, with 9 bases left between them. The CDR3 totals 13 residues. The CDR3 DNA sequence: TGTGCCAGCGAGGGTGGGAGCAATCAGCCCCAGCATTTT. It yields the protein CASEGGSNQPQHF.

The chain carries TRBV20-1 and TRBJ1-5, with unresolved D. Germline-derived CDR1 and CDR2 are DFQATT and SNEGSKA (reference sequence). The CDR3 covers 15 residues. Trimming removed 0 bases at V and 0 bases at J, with 9 bases between. The DNA of the CDR3 is TGCAGTGCTAGAGAAGCCCGGGGTAGCAATCAGCCCCAGCATTTT. Its translation is CSAREARGSNQPQHF.

The V call is TRBV28, the J call TRBJ2-3, with 7 bases lining up with TRBD1. After removal of 4 bases from V and 0 bases from J, the junction contained 7 bases not matched to a gene. Germline assignment: CDR1 MDHEN and CDR2 SYDVKM. The CDR3 runs 16 residues. The CDR3 DNA follows: TGTGCCAGCAGTTCCCCCGGGACAGCTAGCACAGATACGCAGTATTTT. Residues: CASSSPGTASTDTQYF.

This chain connects TRBV12-3 or TRBV12-4 to TRBJ2-1; possible D gene TRBD1, 6 bases. The CDR3 is made up of 15 amino acids. The V end was cut by 7 bases, the J end by 3 bases, with 16 bases between. CDR3 DNA sequence: TGTGCCAGCACCCTGGACAGTCGACTCTACAATGAGCAGTTCTTC. Its translation: CASTLDSRLYNEQFF.

The table lists this clonotype with a count of one. V usage is TRBV6-1 and J usage is TRBJ2-1; D may be TRBD2 (6 bases). Germline assignment: CDR1 MNHNS and CDR2 SASEGT. The V gene lost 5 bases and the J gene lost 8 bases, with 13 bases spanning the gap. The length of the CDR3 is 13 residues. The CDR3 region has the DNA TGTGCCAGCAGTACGGGACTCGAGCATGAGCAGTTCTTC. Translating it yields CASSTGLEHEQFF.

This clonotype was seen a few times. The V and J genes are TRBV6-2 or TRBV6-3 and TRBJ2-5, with D possibly being TRBD1 or TRBD2 (6 bases each). The germline V gene has CDR1 MNHEY and CDR2 SVGEGT. Trimming took off 8 bases at V and 7 bases at J, with 20 bases between the two ends. This CDR3 spans 14 amino acids. The CDR3, as DNA: TGTGCCAGCGCCATGGACAGCCGTAGCGGGACCCAGTACTTC. Translated, it gives CASAMDSRSGTQYF.

The gene calls are TRBV6-4 and TRBJ2-6; the D is unclear. The germline V gene has CDR1 MRHNA and CDR2 SNTAGT. The CDR3 length is 14 residues. Trimming removed 8 bases at V and 0 bases at J, with 8 bases between. The chain's CDR3 is CASGPSSGANVLTF. In nucleotides, the CDR3 is TGTGCCAGCGGTCCTAGCTCTGGGGCCAACGTCCTGACTTTC.

The rearrangement joins TRBV10-1 to TRBJ1-1; D is unresolved. The CDR3 runs 16 residues. V lost 8 bases to trimming and J lost 4 bases, with 23 bases between them. Germline CDR1 is WNHNN and CDR2 is SYGVQD (reference sequence). CDR3 bases: TGCGCCAGCGGTCCGCCCTGGGTGGTAGAGGGCACTGAAGCTTTCTTT. Translated, it gives CASGPPWVVEGTEAFF.

Only a few counts were recorded for this clonotype. The chain carries TRBV19 and TRBJ1-6, with 11 positions matching TRBD1. Germline V lookup: CDR1 LNHDA, CDR2 SQIVND (reference sequence). The trim removed 5 bases at V and 12 bases at J, leaving 12 bases unmatched. The CDR3 extends over 16 amino acids. This CDR3 reads CASSLRRGQGDGPLHF. In nucleotides, the CDR3 is TGTGCCAGTAGTCTACGTCGGGGACAGGGGGACGGACCCCTCCACTTT. The full variable domain, with the rest looked up from reference TRBV19 and TRBJ1-6, is DGGITQSPKYLFRKEGQNVTLSCEQNLNHDAMYWYRQDPGQGLRLIYYSQIVNDFQKGDIAEGYSVSREKKESFPLTVTSAQKNPTAFYLCASSLRRGQGDGPLHFGNGTRLTVT.

The table lists this clonotype with a few counts. The V gene is TRBV6-2 or TRBV6-3, the J gene TRBJ1-5; 7 bases align to TRBD1. The trim removed 5 bases at V and 2 bases at J, leaving 3 bases unmatched. The CDR3 has 14 residues. Per germline, CDR1 MNHEY and CDR2 SVGEGT. The CDR3 nucleotides are TGTGCCAGCAGTGCGGGGACAGGCAATCAGCCCCAGCATTTT. Translated: CASSAGTGNQPQHF.

The chain combines TRBV28 with TRBJ1-2; the match to TRBD1 covers 9 bases. Losses at the gene ends were 6 bases for V and 1 base for J; bases not matched to a gene: 6. This CDR3 has 15 amino acids. CDR1 is MDHEN, CDR2 SYDVKM, per germline. CDR3 coding DNA: TGTGCCAGCAGATCACCGGGACAGGGTAACTATGGCTACACCTTC. Translated, it gives CASRSPGQGNYGYTF.

CDR3 sequence (DNA): TGTGCCAGCAGTTTAGGGGGACTAGCGGGAGGGAGAGGCAATGAGCAGTTCTTC. Its translation is CASSLGGLAGGRGNEQFF. The chain is built from TRBV12-3 or TRBV12-4 and TRBJ2-1, with 16 bases identical to TRBD2. The V gene end was trimmed by 1 base and the J gene end by 6 bases; junction bases not matched to a gene: 6. The CDR3 contains 18 residues.

By sample fraction, this clonotype is medium-sized (0.01 to 0.1%). The CDR3: CSARVVGFNSPLHF. As DNA, the CDR3 is TGCAGTGCTAGAGTAGTCGGTTTTAATTCACCCCTCCACTTT. The J gene is TRBJ1-6, the V gene TRBV20-1; D ambiguous. Trimming took off 1 base at V and 6 bases at J, with 10 bases between the two ends. The CDR3 totals 14 residues. Germline-derived CDR1 and CDR2 are DFQATT and SNEGSKA (reference sequence).

This clonotype appeared a few times. The V and J genes are TRBV2 and TRBJ1-5, with TRBD1 identical over 12 bases. Germline V gene data show CDR1 as SNHLY and CDR2 as FYNNEI. V lost 8 bases and J lost 6; bases outside the gene matches: 8. CDR3 length equals 15 residues. This CDR3 is CASRGDRGLVQPQHF. CDR3 sequence (DNA): TGTGCCAGCCGGGGGGACAGGGGGCTGGTTCAGCCCCAGCATTTT.

This clonotype was seen more than once but under ten times. The rearrangement links TRBV19 to TRBJ2-7; 10 nucleotides match TRBD1. Unmatched junction bases numbered 13, after V lost 5 bases and J lost 3 bases. This CDR3 has 17 residues. In germline, CDR1 is LNHDA, CDR2 SQIVND (reference sequence). CDR3 in DNA: TGTGCCAGTAGTGGGACAGGGGCTGTCAACATCTTCTACGAGCAGTACTTC. The encoded protein is CASSGTGAVNIFYEQYF.

The chain uses TRBV10-1 and TRBJ2-1; the D call may be TRBD1 or TRBD2 (5 bases each). Trimming removed 7 bases from V and 7 bases from J, with 17 bases in between. Germline assignment: CDR1 WNHNN and CDR2 SYGVQD (reference sequence). This CDR3 is built from 14 residues. CDR3 protein: CASKSGIGTNEQFF. CDR3 bases: TGCGCCAGCAAATCAGGGATAGGGACGAATGAGCAGTTCTTC.

This clonotype ranks as medium-sized. The chain combines TRBV5-1 with TRBJ1-1; 8 bases are shared with TRBD1. The V and J ends lost 1 base and 0 bases, in that order; junction bases with no gene match: 8. The CDR3 extends over 17 amino acids. Germline lookup yields CDR1 SGHRS and CDR2 YFSETQ. The CDR3 nucleotides are TGCGCCAGCAGCTTGCCCAGGGGGCGTGAGATGAACACTGAAGCTTTCTTT. Translated, it gives CASSLPRGREMNTEAFF.

This clonotype is a singleton in its sample. This sequence joins TRBV5-1 and TRBJ1-2; possible D gene TRBD1, 5 bases. The CDR3 consists of 16 residues. Germline values: CDR1 SGHRS, CDR2 YFSETQ. With 1 base removed from V and 4 bases from J, the gap between germline ends came to 17 bases. CDR3 coding DNA: TGCGCCAGCAGCTTGAATCTCGGAGGGGTAATCTATGGCTACACCTTC. Translated: CASSLNLGGVIYGYTF.

The rearrangement uses TRBV5-1 and TRBJ1-1; TRBD1 matches 7 bases. Germline CDR1 reads SGHRS; CDR2 reads YFSETQ. Trimming at V came to 4 bases and at J to 2 bases, leaving 8 bases not matched to a gene. The CDR3 totals 15 residues. Here the CDR3 DNA reads TGCGCCAGCAGCGGTCCCACAGGGGTAAACACTGAAGCTTTCTTT. As protein: CASSGPTGVNTEAFF.

A single count supports this clonotype. The gene calls are TRBV12-3 or TRBV12-4 and TRBJ2-7, with D unresolved. This CDR3 is 12 amino acids long. V was pared by 1 base and J by 5 bases, with 6 bases between. CDR3 region: CASSLEEHEQYF. Here the CDR3 DNA reads TGTGCCAGCAGTTTAGAAGAGCACGAGCAGTACTTC.

The chain carries TRBV6-2 or TRBV6-3 and TRBJ1-2; TRBD1 might be the D (5 bases). The CDR3 sequence is 14 residues long. The germline CDR1 and CDR2 sequences are MNHEY and SVGEGT. V lost 2 bases and J 4 bases, leaving 11 bases between the germline ends. The CDR3 nucleotides read TGTGCCAGCAGTTACGAGGGGCCCACCTATGGCTACACCTTC. It translates to CASSYEGPTYGYTF.